This record covers a single TCR beta chain. The data were produced by immunoSEQ multiplex PCR, yet TCRdb's version contains in-frame clones alone and is incomplete. The repertoire holds approximately 91,000 clones, with around 72% as singletons. The entry originates in a study of blood T cell repertoires in COVID-19. Study context: Sample material is recorded as cDNA or gDNA derived from T cells, B-cell-depleted T cells, or PBMCs.

Per the germline V gene, CDR1 is MNHEY and CDR2 is SMNVEV (reference sequence). V shed 2 bases, J shed 6 bases, and the junction held 15 bases outside the gene matches. The CDR3 extends over 18 amino acids. Sequenced material: peripheral blood. This sequence joins TRBV27 and TRBJ2-1; TRBD2 agrees at 8 bases. This sequence was found in a man aged 65-85 years with acute or convalescent COVID-19. The CDR3 here is CASSLRGHPGLEPNEQFF. In DNA form, the CDR3 reads TGTGCCAGCAGTTTACGAGGACACCCGGGACTAGAGCCCAATGAGCAGTTCTTC.